This TCR beta chain was captured by sequencing in a study of shared clonotypes between healthy human individuals. Study information: A few men and two women, aged 18 to 49, were donors.

The donors were adults (healthy and HIV-negative) with no recent acute infections or vaccinations. The study drew all its donors from Caucasian adults living in Nashville, Tennessee. In germline, CDR1 is MNHEY, CDR2 SVGAGI. The CDR3 contains 12 residues. V was pared by 4 bases and J by 2 bases, with 5 bases between. This clone came up once. Here immunoSEQ multiplex PCR was the method, and the copy in TCRdb shows in-frame clones only, minus some. The sample lists about 480,000 clones; roughly 78% were seen once. The source is a woman aged 40 to 55 in good health. Some clones in this sample may be carry-over from other donors' samples. J is TRBJ1-1 and V is TRBV6-5, with D perhaps matching TRBD1 (5 bases). Sample: PBMCs. The CDR3 here is CASSWDNTEAFF. CDR3 bases: TGTGCCAGCAGTTGGGACAACACTGAAGCTTTCTTT.